This T cell receptor (beta chain) was found in a study of T cells in Graves' hyperthyroidism and ophthalmopathy. Study information: Before treatment of any kind, peripheral blood was taken at initial diagnosis. Study-level points and caveats: For ophthalmopathy, model prediction preceded onset by a median approximately 6 months. Most thyroid-expanded clonotypes above 0.001 were also found in blood.

RNA transcripts yielded amplified TCR beta CDR3 regions. First-round RT-PCR of the TCR CDR3 relied on the HTBI primer set. A single record per CDR3 protein comes from TCRdb applying MiXCR to the multiplex PCR reads. The sample includes a few hundred thousand distinct CDR3 sequences, less than 15% seen only once; the top ten take 9% to 9.5%. V was pared by 0 bases and J by 9 bases, with 9 bases between. CDR3 length: 14 residues. CDR1 MNHNS and CDR2 SASEGT come from the germline V gene. Exclusion of patients followed from uncontrolled infection, other autoimmune disease, pregnancy or lactation. This clonotype has ten or more counts. Its antigen is not known.

This TCR derives from a woman between 18 and 29 years old with Graves' hyperthyroidism. This chain joins TRBV6-1 and TRBJ1-6; D gene unclear. The specimen was blood. The CDR3 is CASSEALGGSPLHF. The CDR3 coding sequence is TGTGCCAGCAGTGAAGCGCTAGGCGGTTCACCCCTCCACTTT.